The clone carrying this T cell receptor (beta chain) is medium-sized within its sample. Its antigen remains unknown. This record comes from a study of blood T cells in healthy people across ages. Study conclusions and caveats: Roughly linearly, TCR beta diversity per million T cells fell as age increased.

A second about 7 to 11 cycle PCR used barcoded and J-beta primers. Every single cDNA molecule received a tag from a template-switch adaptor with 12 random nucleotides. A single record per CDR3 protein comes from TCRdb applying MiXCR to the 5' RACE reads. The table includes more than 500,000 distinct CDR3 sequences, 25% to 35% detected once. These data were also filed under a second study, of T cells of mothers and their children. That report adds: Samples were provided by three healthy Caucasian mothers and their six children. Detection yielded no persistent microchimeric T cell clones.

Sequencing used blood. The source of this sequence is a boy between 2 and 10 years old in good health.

In nucleotides, the CDR3 is TGTGCCAGCAGCATGGACCCGGACAGGGCTTCCCCCACAGTGTTTTTATACGAGCAGTACTTC. It encodes CASSMDPDRASPTVFLYEQYF. The chain couples TRBV16 to TRBJ2-7; 8 nucleotides align to TRBD1. The CDR3 contains 21 residues. Germline assignment: CDR1 KGHSY and CDR2 FQNENV. Trimming took 5 bases from V and 4 from J; bases not matched to a gene: 28. The entire variable domain, with the rest obtained from reference TRBV16 and TRBJ2-7, is as follows: GEEVAQTPKHLVRGEGQKAKLYCAPIKGHSYVFWYQQVLKNEFKFLISFQNENVFDETGMPKERFSAKCLPNSPCSLEIQATKLEDSAVYFCASSMDPDRASPTVFLYEQYFGPGTRLTVT.